The sequence of this TCR beta chain was determined in a study of post-analysis software for immune sequencing data. Study outcomes and limitations: TRBV5-6, TRBV5-1 and TRBV20-1 belonged to a set of about five TRBV segments that were more frequent in patients than controls.

Worth noting for this clonotype: The antigen is unknown.

Germline V CDR1 and CDR2: SQVTM, ANQGSEA. The CDR3 spans 16 residues. V was clipped by 1 base and J by 8 bases, with 22 bases between them. cDNA libraries of TCR beta carried unique molecular identifiers. Around 500,000 cDNA molecules were obtained from roughly 1 to 10 million T cells. TCRdb independently ran MiXCR on the PCR reads; one entry per CDR3 protein. The sample lists 750,000 to 950,000 distinct CDR3 sequences, 40% to 55% seen once, with just under 5% in the top ten. Sequencing input: blood. The rearrangement uses TRBV29-1 and TRBJ2-3; unclear D gene. The receptor's source is a girl aged 10 to 17 with multiple sclerosis. CDR3 amino acids: CSVEGDRPLRIRTQYF. In nucleotides, the CDR3 is TGCAGCGTTGAAGGTGATCGGCCTCTTCGTATCCGTACGCAGTATTTT.